What follows is one T cell receptor beta chain and its context. Just one base apart from a much larger clone, this may be a read error. The V and J ends lost 4 bases and 7 bases respectively, with 13 bases between them. The length of the CDR3 is 13 residues. Germline values: CDR1 SGHVS, CDR2 FQNEAQ. The record originates from a study of T-cell reconstitution after alpha-beta-depleted transplantation in children. This sample's TCRbeta library carried unique molecular identifier barcodes. From the PCR reads, TCRdb called clonotypes with MiXCR, one entry per CDR3 protein. The table includes about 110,000 distinct CDR3 sequences, over 9% detected once.

The starting material was PBMCs from the stem cell graft donor, obtained from the stem cell graft. V gene TRBV7-8 combines with J gene TRBJ1-1, with D uncertain. The TCR originated in a human donor who donated a stem cell graft to a child with acute lymphoblastic leukemia. Here the CDR3 DNA reads TGTGCCAGCAGCTCTAAATCCGGACTTGAAGCTTTCTTT. It is translated as CASSSKSGLEAFF.